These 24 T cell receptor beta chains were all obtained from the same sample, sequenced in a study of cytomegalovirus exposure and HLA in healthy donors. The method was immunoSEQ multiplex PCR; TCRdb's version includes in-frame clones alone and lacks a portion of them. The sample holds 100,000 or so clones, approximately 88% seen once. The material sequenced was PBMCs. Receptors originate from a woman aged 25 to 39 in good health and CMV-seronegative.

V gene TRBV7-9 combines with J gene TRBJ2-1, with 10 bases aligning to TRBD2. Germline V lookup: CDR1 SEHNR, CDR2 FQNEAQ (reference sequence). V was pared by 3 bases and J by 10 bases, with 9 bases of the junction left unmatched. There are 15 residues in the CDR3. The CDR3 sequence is CASSLGLAGVGEQFF. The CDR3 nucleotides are TGTGCCAGCAGCTTGGGTCTAGCGGGAGTAGGCGAGCAGTTCTTC. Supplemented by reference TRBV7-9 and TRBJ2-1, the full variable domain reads DTGVSQNPRHKITKRGQNVTFRCDPISEHNRLYWYRQTLGQGPEFLTYFQNEAQLEKSRLLSDRFSAERPKGSFSTLEIQRTEQGDSAMYLCASSLGLAGVGEQFFGPGTRLTVL.

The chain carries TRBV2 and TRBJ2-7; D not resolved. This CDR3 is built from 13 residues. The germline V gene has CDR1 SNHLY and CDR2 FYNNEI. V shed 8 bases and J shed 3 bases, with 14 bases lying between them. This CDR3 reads CASGPGVDYEQYF. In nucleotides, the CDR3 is TGTGCCAGCGGCCCGGGTGTTGACTACGAGCAGTACTTC.

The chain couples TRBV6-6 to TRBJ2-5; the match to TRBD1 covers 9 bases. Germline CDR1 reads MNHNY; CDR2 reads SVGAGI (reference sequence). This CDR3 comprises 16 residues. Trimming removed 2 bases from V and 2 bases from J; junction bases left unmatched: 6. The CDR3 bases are TGTGCCAGCAGTTACGAACCGACAGGGGGTCAAGAGACCCAGTACTTC. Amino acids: CASSYEPTGGQETQYF.

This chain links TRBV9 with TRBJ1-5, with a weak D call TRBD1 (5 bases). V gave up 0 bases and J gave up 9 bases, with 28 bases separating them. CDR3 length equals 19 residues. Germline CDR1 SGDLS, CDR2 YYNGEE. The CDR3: CASSVDFWLRQPPTGPQHF. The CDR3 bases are TGTGCCAGCAGCGTAGATTTTTGGTTGAGACAGCCCCCAACCGGGCCCCAGCATTTT.

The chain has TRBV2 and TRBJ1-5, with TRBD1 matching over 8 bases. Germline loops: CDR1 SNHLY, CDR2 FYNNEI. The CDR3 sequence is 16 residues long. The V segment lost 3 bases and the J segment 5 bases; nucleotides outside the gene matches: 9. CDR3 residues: CASSESWQGAYQPQHF. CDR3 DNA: TGTGCCAGCAGTGAGAGTTGGCAGGGGGCTTATCAGCCCCAGCATTTT.

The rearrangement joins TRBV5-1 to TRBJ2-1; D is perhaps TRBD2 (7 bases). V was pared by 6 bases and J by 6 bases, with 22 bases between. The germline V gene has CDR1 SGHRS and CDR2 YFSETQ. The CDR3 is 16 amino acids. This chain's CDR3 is CASNLGGLAELNEQFF. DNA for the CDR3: TGCGCCAGCAACCTCGGGGGGCTAGCGGAACTCAATGAGCAGTTCTTC.

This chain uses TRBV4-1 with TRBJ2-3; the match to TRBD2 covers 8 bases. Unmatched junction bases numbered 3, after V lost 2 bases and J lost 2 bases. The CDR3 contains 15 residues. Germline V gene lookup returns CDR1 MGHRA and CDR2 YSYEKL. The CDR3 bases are TGCGCCAGCAGCCAACTTAGCGGGGCCACAGATACGCAGTATTTT. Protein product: CASSQLSGATDTQYF.

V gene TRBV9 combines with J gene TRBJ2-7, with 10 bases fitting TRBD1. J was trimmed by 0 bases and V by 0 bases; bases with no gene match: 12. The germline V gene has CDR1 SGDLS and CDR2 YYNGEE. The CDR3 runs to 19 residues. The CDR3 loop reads CASSVAGTGDITPSYEQYF. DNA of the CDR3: TGTGCCAGCAGCGTAGCCGGGACAGGGGATATTACCCCCTCCTACGAGCAGTACTTC.

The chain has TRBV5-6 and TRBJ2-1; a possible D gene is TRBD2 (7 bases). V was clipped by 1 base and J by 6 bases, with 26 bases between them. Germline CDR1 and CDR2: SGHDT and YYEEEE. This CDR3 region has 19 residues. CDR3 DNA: TGTGCCAGCAGCTTGATTCTCATGGGGGGGGCAAGCGGCTTCAATGAGCAGTTCTTC. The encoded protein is CASSLILMGGASGFNEQFF. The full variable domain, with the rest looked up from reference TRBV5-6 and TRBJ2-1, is DAGVTQSPTHLIKTRGQQVTLRCSPKSGHDTVSWYQQALGQGPQFIFQYYEEEERQRGNFPDRFSGHQFPNYSSELNVNALLLGDSALYLCASSLILMGGASGFNEQFFGPGTRLTVL.

CDR3 in DNA: TGTGCCAGCAGTCCCCGGGACAGGGCTCGAAACACCATATATTTT. Translation gives CASSPRDRARNTIYF. V gene TRBV27 combines with J gene TRBJ1-3, with 9 bases lining up with TRBD1. The CDR3 contains 15 residues. With 5 bases clipped from V and 5 bases from J, the junction kept 7 bases outside the gene matches. Germline CDR1 is MNHEY and CDR2 is SMNVEV (reference sequence).

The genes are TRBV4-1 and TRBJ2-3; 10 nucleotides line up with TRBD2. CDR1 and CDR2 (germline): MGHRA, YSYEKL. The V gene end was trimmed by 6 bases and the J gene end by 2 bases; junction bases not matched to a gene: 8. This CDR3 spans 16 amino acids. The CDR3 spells CASSGLAGGLTDTQYF. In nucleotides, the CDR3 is TGCGCCAGCAGTGGGTTAGCGGGGGGCCTCACAGATACGCAGTATTTT.

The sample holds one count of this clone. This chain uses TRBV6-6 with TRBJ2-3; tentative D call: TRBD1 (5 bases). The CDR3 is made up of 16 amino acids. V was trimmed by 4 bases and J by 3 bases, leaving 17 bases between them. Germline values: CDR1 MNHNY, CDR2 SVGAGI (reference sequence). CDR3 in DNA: TGTGCCAGCAGTTTGGATGGGGCTGCCGGGACAGATACGCAGTATTTT. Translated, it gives CASSLDGAAGTDTQYF.

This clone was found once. The CDR3 sequence is CASKSRGWGTEAFF. In DNA, the CDR3 is TGTGCCAGTAAGTCCAGGGGATGGGGAACTGAAGCTTTCTTT. The rearrangement links TRBV19 to TRBJ1-1; tentatively, D is TRBD1 (6 bases). The CDR3 totals 14 residues. Germline CDR1 LNHDA, CDR2 SQIVND (reference sequence). V lost 7 bases to trimming and J lost 5 bases, with 17 bases between them. Together with reference TRBV19 and TRBJ1-1, the CDR3 gives the full variable domain: DGGITQSPKYLFRKEGQNVTLSCEQNLNHDAMYWYRQDPGQGLRLIYYSQIVNDFQKGDIAEGYSVSREKKESFPLTVTSAQKNPTAFYLCASKSRGWGTEAFFGQGTRLTVV.

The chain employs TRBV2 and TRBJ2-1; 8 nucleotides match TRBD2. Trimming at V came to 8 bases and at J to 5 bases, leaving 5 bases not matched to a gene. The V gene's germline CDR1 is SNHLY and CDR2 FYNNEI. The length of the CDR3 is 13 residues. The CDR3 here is CASRLARNNEQFF. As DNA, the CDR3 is TGTGCCAGCCGACTAGCGAGGAACAATGAGCAGTTCTTC.

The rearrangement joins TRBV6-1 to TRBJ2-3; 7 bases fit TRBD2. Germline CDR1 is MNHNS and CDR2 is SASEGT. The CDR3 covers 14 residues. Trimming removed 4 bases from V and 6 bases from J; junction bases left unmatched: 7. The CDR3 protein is CASSVPGGLDTQYF. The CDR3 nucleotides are TGTGCCAGCAGTGTCCCCGGGGGGTTGGATACGCAGTATTTT.

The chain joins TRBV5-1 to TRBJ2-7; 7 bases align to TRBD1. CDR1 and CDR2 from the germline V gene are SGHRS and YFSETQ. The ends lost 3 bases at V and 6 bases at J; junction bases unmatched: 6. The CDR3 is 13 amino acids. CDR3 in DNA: TGCGCCAGCAGCTACCGACAGGGTGCCGAGCAGTACTTC. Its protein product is CASSYRQGAEQYF.

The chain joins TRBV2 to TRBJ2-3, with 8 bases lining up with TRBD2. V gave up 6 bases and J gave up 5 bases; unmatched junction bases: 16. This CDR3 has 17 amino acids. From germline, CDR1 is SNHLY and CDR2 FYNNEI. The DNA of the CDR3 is TGTGCCAGCAGGCCCCCGTTGGGCGGGGGGCAAGGAGATACGCAGTATTTT. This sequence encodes CASRPPLGGGQGDTQYF.

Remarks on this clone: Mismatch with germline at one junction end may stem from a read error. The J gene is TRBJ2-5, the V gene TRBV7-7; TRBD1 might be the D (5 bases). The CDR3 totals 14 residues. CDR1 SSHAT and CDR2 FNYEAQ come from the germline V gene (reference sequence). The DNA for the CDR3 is TGTGCTAGCAGCTTACGACAGTCTCAAGAGACCCAGTACTTC. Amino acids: CASSLRQSQETQYF.

The CDR3 nucleotides are TGTGCCAGCTCACCACAAGGCACAGGGGGCTCGGGCACCGGGGAGCTGTTTTTT. It encodes CASSPQGTGGSGTGELFF. The gene calls are TRBV18 and TRBJ2-2; TRBD1 aligns across 9 bases. V lost 1 base to trimming and J lost 4 bases; unmatched junction nucleotides: 10. Germline V gene lookup returns CDR1 KGHSH and CDR2 LQKENI. There are 18 residues in the CDR3.

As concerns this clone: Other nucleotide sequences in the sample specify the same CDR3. This CDR3 reads CASSLGSYEQYF. The CDR3 nucleotides are TGTGCCAGCAGCTTGGGCAGCTACGAGCAGTACTTC. The chain links TRBV7-9 to TRBJ2-7, with no clear D. This CDR3 region has 12 residues. Germline V gives CDR1 SEHNR, CDR2 FQNEAQ (reference sequence). Trimming removed 3 bases from V and 3 bases from J, with 6 bases in between.

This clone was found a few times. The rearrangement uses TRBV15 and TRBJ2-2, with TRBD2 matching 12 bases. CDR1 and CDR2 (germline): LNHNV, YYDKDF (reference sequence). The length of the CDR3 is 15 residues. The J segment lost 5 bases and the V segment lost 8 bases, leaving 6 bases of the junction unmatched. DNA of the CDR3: TGTGCCACCCGTCCTAGCGGGAGGGTTACCGGGGAGCTGTTTTTT. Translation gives CATRPSGRVTGELFF.

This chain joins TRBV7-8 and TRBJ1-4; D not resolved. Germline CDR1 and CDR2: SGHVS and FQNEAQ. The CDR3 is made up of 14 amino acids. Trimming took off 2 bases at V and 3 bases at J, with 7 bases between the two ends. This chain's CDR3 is CASSLTSANEKLFF. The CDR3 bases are TGTGCCAGCAGCTTAACTTCGGCTAATGAAAAACTGTTTTTT.

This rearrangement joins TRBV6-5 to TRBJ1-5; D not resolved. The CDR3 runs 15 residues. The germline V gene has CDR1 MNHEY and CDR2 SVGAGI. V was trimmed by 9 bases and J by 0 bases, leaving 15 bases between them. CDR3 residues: CASLPRSDSNQPQHF. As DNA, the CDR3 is TGTGCCAGTCTCCCCCGGAGCGATAGCAATCAGCCCCAGCATTTT.

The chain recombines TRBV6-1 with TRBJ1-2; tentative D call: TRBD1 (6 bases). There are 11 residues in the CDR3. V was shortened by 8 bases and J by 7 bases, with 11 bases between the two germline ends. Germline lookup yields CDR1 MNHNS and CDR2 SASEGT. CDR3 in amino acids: CASSGDGGYTF. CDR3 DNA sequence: TGTGCCAGCTCAGGGGACGGTGGCTACACCTTC.